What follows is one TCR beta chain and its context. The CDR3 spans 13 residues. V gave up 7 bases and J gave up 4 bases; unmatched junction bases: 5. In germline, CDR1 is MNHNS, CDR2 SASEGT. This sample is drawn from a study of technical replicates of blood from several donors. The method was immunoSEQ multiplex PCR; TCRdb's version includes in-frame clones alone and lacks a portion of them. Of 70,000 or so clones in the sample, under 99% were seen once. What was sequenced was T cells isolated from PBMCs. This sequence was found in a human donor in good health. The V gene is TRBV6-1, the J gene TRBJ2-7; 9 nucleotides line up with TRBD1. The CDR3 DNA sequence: TGTGCCAGCAATCCGGGACAGGGTTACGAGCAGTACTTC. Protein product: CASNPGQGYEQYF.